The clone carrying this TCR beta chain was observed a few times. The V gene end was trimmed by 5 bases and the J gene end by 0 bases; junction bases not matched to a gene: 2. Germline assignment: CDR1 SGHNT and CDR2 YYREEE (reference sequence). This CDR3 spans 15 amino acids. This record belongs to a study of blood T cell repertoires in COVID-19. Background on the study: The United States, Italy and Spain were the sources of the acute and convalescent COVID-19 samples. PBMCs, B-cell-depleted T cells, or T cells provided the cDNA or gDNA that made up the material.

Authors' analysis steps: The authors estimated nucleated cell counts from reference gene primer amplification. Profiled with immunoSEQ multiplex PCR; TCRdb holds only in-frame clones, not every one. V and J calls and clone size follow that table, whereas D and trimming were derived from the DNA. The sample yields a few hundred thousand clones, approximately 77% seen once. The TCR comes from a woman aged 80 or older with acute or convalescent COVID-19. Sequencing used peripheral blood. The chain has TRBV5-4 and TRBJ2-2, with 9 bases that match TRBD1. The CDR3: CASSRDRANTGELFF. The CDR3 bases are TGTGCCAGCAGTCGGGACAGGGCGAACACCGGGGAGCTGTTTTTT.